This paragraph reports one T cell receptor beta chain. No antigen is known for it. This record belongs to a study of cytomegalovirus exposure and HLA in healthy donors. Overall study results and limits: Immune exposure data for these donors was limited to CMV serostatus. V- and J-gene trimming of TCR beta was linked (in a later analysis) to a missense DCLRE1C variant.

Per the germline V gene, CDR1 is GTSNPN and CDR2 is SVGIG (reference sequence). V was pared by 0 bases and J by 5 bases, with 16 bases between. The CDR3 length is 15 residues. A multiplex PCR was run with 60 Vbeta primers and 13 Jbeta primers. Only in-frame clones appear in the TCRdb table, and some are missing; sequencing was by immunoSEQ multiplex PCR. The table includes about 130,000 clones, roughly 73% detected once. Source material: PBMCs. This chain connects TRBV30 to TRBJ1-2; perhaps TRBD1 as D (6 bases). The sequence derives from a male donor in good health and CMV-seronegative. CDR3 nucleotide sequence: TGTGCCTGGAGTGTAAAAATAGGGGGAACTTATGGCTACACCTTC. It translates to CAWSVKIGGTYGYTF.